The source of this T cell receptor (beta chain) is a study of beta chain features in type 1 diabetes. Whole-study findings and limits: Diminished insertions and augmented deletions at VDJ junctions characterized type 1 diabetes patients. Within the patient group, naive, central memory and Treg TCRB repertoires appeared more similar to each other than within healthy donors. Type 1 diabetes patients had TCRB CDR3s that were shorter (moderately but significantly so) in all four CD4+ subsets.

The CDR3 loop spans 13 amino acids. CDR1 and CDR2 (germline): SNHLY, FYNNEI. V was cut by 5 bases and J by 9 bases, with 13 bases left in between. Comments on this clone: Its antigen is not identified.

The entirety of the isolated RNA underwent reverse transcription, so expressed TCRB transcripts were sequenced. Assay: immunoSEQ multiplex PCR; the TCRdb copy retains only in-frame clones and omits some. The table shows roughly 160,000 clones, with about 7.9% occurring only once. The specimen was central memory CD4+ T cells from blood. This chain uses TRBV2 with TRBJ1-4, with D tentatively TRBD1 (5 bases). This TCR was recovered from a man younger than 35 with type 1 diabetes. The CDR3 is CASSINDRQKLFF. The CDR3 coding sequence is TGTGCCAGCAGTATTAACGACAGACAAAAACTGTTTTTT.